One sample yielded the 29 T cell receptor beta chains listed below, sequenced in a study of shared clonotypes between healthy human individuals. The repertoire was sequenced with immunoSEQ multiplex PCR; TCRdb's copy has only in-frame clones and lacks some. Seen here are approximately 500,000 clones, over 60% observed once, and the top ten hold around 13%. The sequenced sample was PBMCs. All receptors derive from a woman aged 40 to 50 in good health. Some clones in this sample may be carry-over from other donors' samples.

The chain uses TRBV11-3 and TRBJ2-2; 7 nucleotides line up with TRBD2. The CDR3 spans 15 residues. CDR1 and CDR2 from the germline V gene are SGHNT and YENEEA. J lost 2 bases, V lost 5 bases, and 5 bases had no gene match. The CDR3 nucleotides are TGTGCCAGCAGCCCGGGACTACATAACACCGGGGAGCTGTTTTTT. Its translation is CASSPGLHNTGELFF. The entire variable domain, with the rest obtained from reference TRBV11-3 and TRBJ2-2, is as follows: EAGVVQSPRYKIIEKKQPVAFWCNPISGHNTLYWYLQNLGQGPELLIRYENEEAVDDSQLPKDRFSAERLKGVDSTLKIQPAELGDSAVYLCASSPGLHNTGELFFGEGSRLTVL.

This chain's CDR3 is CASSFSEYNEQFF. The CDR3 coding sequence is TGTGCCAGCAGCTTTAGCGAGTACAATGAGCAGTTCTTC. The chain has TRBV7-7 and TRBJ2-1, with a weak D call TRBD2 (5 bases). CDR3 length: 13 residues. The germline V gene has CDR1 SSHAT and CDR2 FNYEAQ (reference sequence). Trimming stripped 3 bases from V and 4 bases from J, with 7 bases between. Based on the CDR3 plus reference TRBV7-7 and TRBJ2-1, the full variable domain is GAGVSQSPRYKVTKRGQDVTLRCDPISSHATLYWYQQALGQGPEFLTYFNYEAQPDKSGLPSDRFSAERPEGSISTLTIQRTEQRDSAMYRCASSFSEYNEQFFGPGTRLTVL.

The gene calls are TRBV27 and TRBJ2-7, with a possible D match to TRBD2 (7 bases). Germline V gene data show CDR1 as MNHEY and CDR2 as SMNVEV (reference sequence). Deletions cut 5 bases from V and 5 bases from J, with 22 bases between. This CDR3 region has 16 residues. Written as DNA, the CDR3 is TGTGCCAGCAGTGGGGGCAGGGAGAACGGGGGGCACGAGCAGTACTTC. Its translation: CASSGGRENGGHEQYF.

This clone was seen more than once but under ten times. The chain couples TRBV2 to TRBJ1-1, with unresolved D. Germline CDR1 is SNHLY and CDR2 is FYNNEI. CDR3 length: 13 residues. V lost 2 bases to trimming and J lost 11 bases, with 15 bases between them. CDR3 loop: CASSERPDAGAFF. CDR3 coding DNA: TGTGCCAGCAGTGAAAGGCCCGACGCCGGGGCTTTCTTT.

This clone was found many times. V gene TRBV10-2 combines with J gene TRBJ1-1; D remains ambiguous. CDR3 length equals 11 residues. With 6 bases removed from V and 5 bases from J, the gap between germline ends came to 7 bases. The germline CDR1 and CDR2 sequences are WSHSY and SAAADI. Here the CDR3 reads CASRGDTEAFF. In nucleotides, the CDR3 is TGCGCCAGCAGAGGAGATACTGAAGCTTTCTTT.

CDR3 bases: TGTGCCAGCAGTTCCAGACCGGACGGCTACACCTTC. Translated: CASSSRPDGYTF. The chain employs TRBV28 and TRBJ1-2; D not certain. Trimming cost V 4 bases and J 8 bases, with 11 bases left between them. Germline lookup yields CDR1 MDHEN and CDR2 SYDVKM. There are 12 residues in the CDR3.

This chain joins TRBV18 and TRBJ2-5; D possibly matches TRBD1 or TRBD2 (6 bases each). V was trimmed by 2 bases and J by 5 bases, leaving 12 bases between them. There are 14 residues in the CDR3. Germline values: CDR1 KGHSH, CDR2 LQKENI. CDR3 residues: CASSPIRGGETQYF. In nucleotides, the CDR3 is TGTGCCAGCTCACCAATCCGAGGGGGGGAGACCCAGTACTTC. The whole variable domain, filled in from reference TRBV18 and TRBJ2-5, reads NAGVMQNPRHLVRRRGQEARLRCSPMKGHSHVYWYRQLPEEGLKFMVYLQKENIIDESGMPKERFSAEFPKEGPSILRIQQVVRGDSAAYFCASSPIRGGETQYFGPGTRLLVL.

About this clone itself: Within the sample, other DNA sequences also encode this same CDR3. The J gene is TRBJ2-2, the V gene TRBV7-3; no clear D. V dropped 1 base and J dropped 8 bases, with 5 bases sitting between them. CDR3 size: 12 residues. The germline gives CDR1 SGHTA, CDR2 FQGTGA. The CDR3 DNA sequence: TGTGCCAGCAGCTTAAGACCTGGGGAGCTGTTTTTT. Translating gives CASSLRPGELFF.

This clone was seen a single time. The chain employs TRBV5-6 and TRBJ1-2; no definite D call. Germline values: CDR1 SGHDT, CDR2 YYEEEE. This CDR3 has 13 residues. V was shortened by 4 bases and J by 1 base, with 8 bases between the two germline ends. Written as DNA, the CDR3 is TGTGCCAGCAGCGAACTGGGTAACTATGGCTACACCTTC. Protein sequence: CASSELGNYGYTF.

The chain joins TRBV7-9 to TRBJ2-3; no clear D gene. Per germline, CDR1 SEHNR and CDR2 FQNEAQ (reference sequence). V was shortened by 6 bases and J by 4 bases, with 11 bases between the two germline ends. CDR3 size: 13 residues. The CDR3 protein is CASRRESSDTQYF. The CDR3 DNA is TGTGCCAGCAGACGCGAGAGTTCAGATACGCAGTATTTT.

This chain links TRBV6-5 with TRBJ2-2; D unclear. The V end lost 4 bases, the J end lost 1 base, and 7 bases lay between the germline ends. The CDR3 has 14 residues. CDR1 is MNHEY and CDR2 is SVGAGI in the germline V gene. CDR3: CASSLYLNTGELFF. The CDR3 DNA sequence: TGTGCCAGCAGTTTATACTTGAACACCGGGGAGCTGTTTTTT.

This clone was found once. V gene TRBV10-3 combines with J gene TRBJ2-7; perhaps TRBD2 as D (7 bases). Germline CDR1 ENHRY, CDR2 SYGVKD. The CDR3 sequence is 15 residues long. Trimming stripped 4 bases from V and 0 bases from J, with 13 bases between. CDR3 bases: TGTGCCATCAGTGCCAAGGGGGGGAGCTCCTACGAGCAGTACTTC. Its translation: CAISAKGGSSYEQYF.

J is TRBJ1-2 and V is TRBV28; 7 bases line up with TRBD1. CDR1 is MDHEN and CDR2 is SYDVKM in the germline V gene. V shed 5 bases, J shed 6 bases, and the junction held 6 bases outside the gene matches. The CDR3 contains 13 residues. The CDR3 reads CASSRQGQNGYTF. As DNA, the CDR3 is TGTGCCAGCAGTCGACAGGGACAGAATGGCTACACCTTC.

This clone has a single count. The chain recombines TRBV11-2 with TRBJ2-4, with D perhaps given as TRBD1 or TRBD2 (5 bases each). The germline V gene encodes CDR1 SGHAT and CDR2 FQNNGV. Between the trimmed V and J ends, which lost 5 bases and 1 base, there was a span of 6 bases. The CDR3 is 13 amino acids. This CDR3 reads CASSGTAKNIQYF. The CDR3, as DNA: TGTGCCAGCAGCGGGACCGCCAAAAACATTCAGTACTTC.

The V call is TRBV28, the J call TRBJ1-4; D is unresolved. The CDR3 is 17 residues long. CDR1 MDHEN and CDR2 SYDVKM come from the germline V gene. V was trimmed by 1 base and J by 8 bases, leaving 20 bases between them. The CDR3 nucleotides are TGTGCCAGCAGTTTATCCATTGGCCTACCTCGGGAGGAAAAACTGTTTTTT. Amino acid sequence: CASSLSIGLPREEKLFF.

The gene calls are TRBV11-2 and TRBJ2-2; no clear D. Germline V gives CDR1 SGHAT, CDR2 FQNNGV. The CDR3 contains 16 residues. Trimming stripped 0 bases from V and 7 bases from J, with 15 bases between. CDR3 loop: CASSLDLANSNGELFF. The DNA for the CDR3 is TGTGCCAGCAGCTTAGATCTTGCGAATTCTAACGGGGAGCTGTTTTTT.

The chain is built from TRBV5-1 and TRBJ1-2; TRBD1 aligns across 7 bases. The CDR3 totals 14 residues. With V trimmed by 4 bases and J by 4 bases, 7 bases remained unmatched. The V gene's germline CDR1 is SGHRS and CDR2 YFSETQ. The CDR3: CASSSRDSVYGYTF. Here the CDR3 DNA reads TGCGCCAGCAGCAGCCGGGACAGCGTCTATGGCTACACCTTC. The full variable domain, in which reference TRBV5-1 and TRBJ1-2 provide the parts outside the CDR3, is KAGVTQTPRYLIKTRGQQVTLSCSPISGHRSVSWYQQTPGQGLQFLFEYFSETQRNKGNFPGRFSGRQFSNSRSEMNVSTLELGDSALYLCASSSRDSVYGYTFGSGTRLTVV.

In DNA form, the CDR3 reads TGTGCCAGCAGCTCAGGCGTAGAGGGAGCGGGCTATGGCTACACCTTC. Its protein is CASSSGVEGAGYGYTF. The rearrangement uses TRBV5-6 and TRBJ1-2; D not certain. V was cut by 3 bases and J by 4 bases, with 19 bases left in between. CDR1 is SGHDT and CDR2 is YYEEEE in the germline V gene. The CDR3 has 16 residues.

This clone was found many times. This chain links TRBV6-4 with TRBJ1-2; D perhaps matches TRBD1 (6 bases). V was shortened by 0 bases and J by 5 bases, with 10 bases between the two germline ends. Germline V gene sequence: CDR1 MRHNA, CDR2 SNTAGT. CDR3 length: 14 residues. The CDR3 nucleotides read TGTGCCAGCAGTGACTCAGCAGGGGTTTATGGCTACACCTTC. It translates to CASSDSAGVYGYTF.

The chain uses TRBV6-1 and TRBJ1-5, with D tentatively TRBD1 (6 bases). Trimming removed 8 bases at V and 0 bases at J, with 14 bases between. This CDR3 contains 15 residues. Germline CDR1 MNHNS, CDR2 SASEGT. The CDR3 region is CASLKGDYSNQPQHF. Here the CDR3 DNA reads TGTGCCAGCTTAAAGGGGGATTATAGCAATCAGCCCCAGCATTTT.

In DNA form, the CDR3 reads TGCGCCAGCAGCCAAGAGCTAGCGGGAGTGAGGAATGAGCAGTTCTTC. Translated: CASSQELAGVRNEQFF. The V and J genes are TRBV4-1 and TRBJ2-1; 10 nucleotides match TRBD2. V was clipped by 0 bases and J by 7 bases; unmatched bases: 6. This CDR3 is built from 16 residues. Germline V gene lookup returns CDR1 MGHRA and CDR2 YSYEKL.

The chain employs TRBV7-3 and TRBJ2-5; tentatively, D is TRBD1 or TRBD2 (6 bases each). This CDR3 is 15 amino acids long. The germline V gene encodes CDR1 SGHTA and CDR2 FQGTGA. The germline V and J ends were trimmed by 0 bases and 7 bases, with 15 bases remaining between them. CDR3 sequence: CASSLTGTGAVTQYF. The DNA for the CDR3 is TGTGCCAGCAGCTTAACGGGGACGGGGGCTGTGACCCAGTACTTC. The entire variable domain, with the rest obtained from reference TRBV7-3 and TRBJ2-5, is as follows: GAGVSQTPSNKVTEKGKYVELRCDPISGHTALYWYRQSLGQGPEFLIYFQGTGAADDSGLPNDRFFAVRPEGSVSTLKIQRTERGDSAVYLCASSLTGTGAVTQYFGPGTRLLVL.

The chain joins TRBV2 to TRBJ2-5; D gene uncertain. The CDR3 is 13 residues long. CDR1 is SNHLY and CDR2 is FYNNEI in the germline V gene. V lost 3 bases to trimming and J lost 2 bases, with 7 bases between them. The CDR3 DNA is TGTGCCAGCAGTGAGCAGACTCAAGAGACCCAGTACTTC. It is translated as CASSEQTQETQYF. Filled out from reference TRBV2 and TRBJ2-5, the complete variable domain reads EPEVTQTPSHQVTQMGQEVILRCVPISNHLYFYWYRQILGQKVEFLVSFYNNEISEKSEIFDDQFSVERPDGSNFTLKIRSTKLEDSAMYFCASSEQTQETQYFGPGTRLLVL.

The chain is built from TRBV28 and TRBJ2-7, with 9 nucleotides matching TRBD2. This CDR3 has 13 residues. The V and J ends lost 7 bases and 4 bases, in that order; junction bases with no gene match: 5. Germline-derived CDR1 and CDR2 are MDHEN and SYDVKM. CDR3 protein: CASIGGRGYEQYF. The CDR3 nucleotides are TGTGCCAGCATCGGCGGGAGGGGGTACGAGCAGTACTTC. Complete variable domain (other parts from reference TRBV28 and TRBJ2-7): DVKVTQSSRYLVKRTGEKVFLECVQDMDHENMFWYRQDPGLGLRLIYFSYDVKMKEKGDIPEGYSVSREKKERFSLILESASTNQTSMYLCASIGGRGYEQYFGPGTRLTVT.

The gene calls are TRBV6-6 and TRBJ1-1; weak D call: TRBD1 (5 bases). V was clipped by 2 bases and J by 1 base, with 11 bases between them. Germline CDR1 is MNHNY and CDR2 is SVGAGI (reference sequence). There are 15 residues in the CDR3. The DNA of the CDR3 is TGTGCCAGCAGTTACGGAGGGGAGGCGAACACTGAAGCTTTCTTT. It codes for CASSYGGEANTEAFF.

The chain has TRBV7-8 and TRBJ2-6; tentatively, D is TRBD1 (5 bases). Trimming pared 6 bases from V and 1 base from J, leaving 10 bases between. Germline V gene lookup returns CDR1 SGHVS and CDR2 FQNEAQ. This CDR3 has 15 amino acids. The CDR3, as DNA: TGTGCCAGCAGGGAAACAGGTTCTGGGGCCAACGTCCTGACTTTC. Encoded protein: CASRETGSGANVLTF.

The gene calls are TRBV10-1 and TRBJ2-2, with TRBD1 matching over 9 bases. CDR3 size: 16 residues. V dropped 5 bases and J dropped 4; count of bases not matched to a gene: 8. CDR1 is WNHNN, CDR2 SYGVQD, per germline (reference sequence). CDR3 loop: CASSPNRGRITGELFF. As DNA, the CDR3 is TGCGCCAGCAGTCCAAACAGGGGGCGCATCACCGGGGAGCTGTTTTTT.

CDR3 nucleotides: TGTGCCAGTAGTAGGGGACAGCCGCGGGATGAAAAACTGTTTTTT. It yields the protein CASSRGQPRDEKLFF. The chain employs TRBV19 and TRBJ1-4; 7 bases are shared with TRBD1. Germline V CDR1 and CDR2: LNHDA, SQIVND (reference sequence). With 4 bases clipped from V and 6 bases from J, the junction kept 8 bases outside the gene matches. The CDR3 covers 15 residues.

This rearrangement joins TRBV7-3 to TRBJ2-7; TRBD1 aligns across 9 bases. Trimming removed 10 bases from V and 1 base from J; junction bases left unmatched: 11. Germline V gene sequence: CDR1 SGHTA, CDR2 FQGTGA. The CDR3 spans 15 residues. In nucleotides, the CDR3 is TGTGCCACGCAGAAGATAGGACAGGGGTCCTACGAGCAGTACTTC. It translates to CATQKIGQGSYEQYF.